The clone carrying this TCR beta chain was seen only a few times. Its target is unknown. The entry originates in a study of CD8 T cells in ankylosing spondylitis. The germline V gene encodes CDR1 SGHVS and CDR2 FNYEAQ. There are 13 residues in the CDR3. Trimming took off 3 bases at V and 8 bases at J, with 11 bases between the two ends. Study-wide results and caveats: Disease-associated clones were CD8+ and fairly uncommon in peripheral blood. Certain motif variants had earlier appeared in reactive arthritis synovial fluid and blood.

Via MiXCR, TCRdb re-called the 5' RACE reads, giving one row per CDR3 protein. This table holds about 250,000 distinct CDR3 sequences, around 8% found once. The sequence was obtained from a female donor with ankylosing spondylitis or in good health (not recorded which). The gene calls are TRBV7-6 and TRBJ2-1; a weak D match, TRBD1 (6 bases). The sample comprised blood, either unsorted or a sorted T cell fraction (not recorded which). DNA for the CDR3: TGTGCCAGCAGCTTCGGACAGTCCTATGAGCAGTTCTTC. This sequence encodes CASSFGQSYEQFF.